The sequence of this TCR beta chain was determined in a study of PD-1 blockade in mismatch repair-deficient tumors. Libraries were prepared by immunoSEQ multiplex PCR; TCRdb keeps only in-frame clonotypes and omits some of them. The sample lists about 120,000 clones, around nine tenths seen once, with 10% to 15% in the top ten. Trimming removed 6 bases from V and 1 base from J; junction bases left unmatched: 4. CDR1 is MNHEY, CDR2 SVGAGI, per germline. The CDR3 is 14 amino acids. PCR or immunohistochemistry showed mismatch repair deficiency in every enrolled patient. Here the sequenced sample was peripheral blood, taken 70 to 73 weeks after starting pembrolizumab. The sequence was obtained from an adult with mismatch repair-deficient cancer. The genes are TRBV6-5 and TRBJ2-7; 9 positions agree with TRBD2. The CDR3 spells CASRSSGGSYEQYF. The CDR3 DNA reads TGTGCCAGCAGGAGTAGCGGGGGATCCTACGAGCAGTACTTC.